This section outlines one T cell receptor beta chain sequence together with its context. Its cognate antigen has yet to be identified. Per-base quality was not reported, and no clone a single base away is much larger than it. Based on the germline V gene, the CDR1 and CDR2 sequences are MNHEY and SVGEGT. From the cysteine through the phenylalanine, the CDR3 covers 16 amino acids. The retained sequence is limited to the CDR3, 48 bases, with the frame set at the first base. The trim is 5 bases for V and 1 base for J, with a gap of 18 bases between the germline ends. This sample is drawn from a study of T cell responses to AZD1222 COVID-19 vaccine (dated by TCRdb to the early 2020s). At the level of the whole study: A total of just over 230 trial participants underwent TCR sequencing, of whom more than 200 had received two doses of AZD1222 and some 25 had received two doses of the MenACWY control vaccine. Trial participants were enrolled into age subgroups of 18-55, 56-69 and 70-plus years, which contained roughly 150, 30 and 60 TCR-sequenced participants, respectively. Overall study results and their limits: Nearly half of unique spike-specific TCRs reportedly recognized epitopes outside regions mutated in the B.1.351 and B.1.1.7 variants. A significant rise in spike-specific TCR breadth and depth was observed after two AZD1222 doses relative to day 0 and relative to MenACWY recipients. CD4 TCRs associated with the vaccine covered the entire spike protein, and the dominant responses were in regions 160-218 and 743-854. The 56-69-year group was small, and its depth increase did not reach significance, likely because of low power. Conclusions about previously exposed vaccinees were limited because only six AZD1222 recipients were SARS-CoV-2 seropositive at baseline. Most participants were white British and females outnumbered males, and the authors suggested that clonal diversity may have been underestimated. Because no day 14 peak-response samples were available, repertoires were characterized only after the peak T cell response.

The time point label of this sample denotes: about 28 days (+/-7) after the second vaccine dose. Because spike-specific TCR depth and breadth did not differ between the two schedules, AZD1222 recipients who got a second dose at roughly 4 weeks were pooled with those who got a second dose at roughly 12 weeks. Samples from vaccinated people were obtained from the UK trials COV001 and COV002, which included a single-blind randomized controlled phase 2/3 trial of AZD1222 (ChAdOx1 nCoV-19) in healthy adults. For TCRbeta chain sequencing, PBMC samples were collected from trial participants at day 0 and at day 28 after the second dose. The CDR3 regions of human TCRbeta chains were analyzed by immunosequencing. As for the authors' bioinformatics: TCRs in the repertoires were compared against a reference library of SARS-CoV-2-specific TCRs that had been generated with the MIRA antigen-specificity platform. Breadth was defined as the fraction of unique TCRs that were SARS-CoV-2-associated, and depth was defined as the fraction of total T cells that were SARS-CoV-2-associated. Using the MIRA data, each spike-specific TCR was assigned both to the spike region to which the TCR was reactive and to a CD4 or CD8 class. Log10-transformed breadth and depth values were compared by one-way ANOVA with Sidak's multiple comparisons tests. TCRdb carries this immuneACCESS record with in-frame sequences only. Its versions omit some clonotypes, under half of them owing to an unresolved V gene in the studies checked, with the rest unexplained. V and J calls and clone size are as listed in that table; D and trimming were resolved from the DNA. For this sample the table gives approximately 61,000 clones, of which 81% were detected only once. Of the sample, roughly 25% is held by the ten largest clones.

This receptor was taken from an adult who received the AZD1222 COVID-19 vaccine. The sample was peripheral blood, taken 28 days after the second AZD1222 dose. The V and J segments used are TRBV6-2 or TRBV6-3 and TRBJ2-7; there is no confident call for the D gene. The DNA sequence is given as TGTGCCAGCAGTCCGCCCTCTACCGAAATTTCCTACGAGCAGTACTTC. Its amino acids are CASSPPSTEISYEQYF.